What follows are 10 T cell receptor beta chains derived from one specimen sequenced in a study of shared clonotypes between healthy human individuals. Generated by immunoSEQ multiplex PCR, the TCRdb table keeps only in-frame clones and is missing some. Among millions of clones listed, 93% were seen once. CD45RO-negative, CCR7-positively selected cells formed the naive CD8 fraction, excluding terminally differentiated effector memory CD45RA+ cells. Material: naive CD8+ T cells from PBMCs. These receptors all stem from a man younger than 35 in good health. Some clones in this sample may be carry-over from other donors' samples.

Here the CDR3 DNA reads TGTGCCAGCAGCGTTCAGGCCTATAATGAAAAACTGTTTTTT. It codes for CASSVQAYNEKLFF. J is TRBJ1-4 and V is TRBV9; D not certain. V shed 2 bases and J shed 4 bases, with 9 bases lying between them. The CDR3 has 14 residues. Germline loops: CDR1 SGDLS, CDR2 YYNGEE.

On this clone itself: The same CDR3 is also encoded by other DNA sequences in this sample. The chain joins TRBV6-1 to TRBJ2-7, with D unclear. The CDR3 totals 13 residues. CDR1 is MNHNS and CDR2 is SASEGT in the germline V gene. V dropped 1 base and J dropped 1 base, with 5 bases sitting between them. In nucleotides, the CDR3 is TGTGCCAGCAGTGAAGGGCCTTCCTACGAGCAGTACTTC. The encoded protein is CASSEGPSYEQYF.

This clone appeared a single time. The same CDR3 arises from other DNA sequences in this sample as well. This sequence joins TRBV28 and TRBJ1-2; possibly TRBD1 for D (5 bases). Trimming shortened V by 5 bases and J by 2 bases, and 12 bases separated the two germline ends. The CDR3 loop spans 14 amino acids. Looked up from germline, CDR1 is MDHEN and CDR2 is SYDVKM. This CDR3 is CASSLGRGNYGYTF. CDR3 DNA: TGTGCCAGCAGTCTGGGACGCGGAAACTATGGCTACACCTTC.

The chain couples TRBV27 to TRBJ2-1, with unresolved D. Trimming took off 6 bases at V and 4 bases at J, with 10 bases between the two ends. This CDR3 region has 13 residues. The germline CDR1 and CDR2 sequences are MNHEY and SMNVEV (reference sequence). CDR3 residues: CASSSHNYNEQFF. CDR3 sequence (DNA): TGTGCCAGCAGCTCTCATAATTACAATGAGCAGTTCTTC.

The chain combines TRBV2 with TRBJ2-7; D remains ambiguous. This CDR3 spans 12 amino acids. Germline V gene lookup returns CDR1 SNHLY and CDR2 FYNNEI. V was pared by 6 bases and J by 4 bases, with 10 bases between. CDR3 amino acids: CASRESNYEQYF. The CDR3 region has the DNA TGTGCCAGCAGGGAGAGCAATTACGAGCAGTACTTC.

The CDR3 protein is CASRRTGPSEKLFF. The CDR3, as DNA: TGTGCCAGTAGACGGACAGGGCCCTCGGAAAAACTGTTTTTT. J is TRBJ1-4 and V is TRBV19; 8 nucleotides line up with TRBD1. This CDR3 has 14 amino acids. The junction had 8 bases not matched to a gene; V was cut back by 6 bases and J by 8 bases. Germline CDR1 reads LNHDA; CDR2 reads SQIVND (reference sequence).

The genes are TRBV6-5 and TRBJ2-1, with unresolved D. The CDR3 runs to 14 residues. Trimming pared 5 bases from V and 0 bases from J, leaving 8 bases between. Germline-derived CDR1 and CDR2 are MNHEY and SVGAGI. CDR3 DNA sequence: TGTGCCAGCAGTGGGCACTACTCCTACAATGAGCAGTTCTTC. As protein: CASSGHYSYNEQFF.

This chain links TRBV5-6 with TRBJ2-7; 13 bases are shared with TRBD2. This CDR3 contains 15 residues. The germline V gene encodes CDR1 SGHDT and CDR2 YYEEEE. Losses at the gene ends were 4 bases for V and 7 bases for J; bases not matched to a gene: 8. This chain's CDR3 is CASSRTGLAGVEQYF. In nucleotides, the CDR3 is TGTGCCAGCAGCCGGACAGGACTAGCGGGAGTTGAGCAGTACTTC.

The chain couples TRBV4-3 to TRBJ2-7; 8 bases fit TRBD2. There are 16 residues in the CDR3. Germline values: CDR1 LGHNA, CDR2 YSLEER. V gave up 1 base and J gave up 0 bases; unmatched junction bases: 5. The CDR3 loop is CASSQGTSGFSYEQYF. CDR3 nucleotide sequence: TGCGCCAGCAGCCAAGGAACTAGCGGATTCTCCTACGAGCAGTACTTC.

There are a few counts of this clone. The J gene is TRBJ2-1, the V gene TRBV4-1; the D is unclear. The V end was cut by 0 bases, the J end by 3 bases, with 12 bases between. The germline V gene has CDR1 MGHRA and CDR2 YSYEKL. The CDR3 length is 16 residues. CDR3 sequence: CASSQEIGLFYNEQFF. CDR3 DNA: TGCGCCAGCAGCCAAGAAATTGGTCTGTTCTACAATGAGCAGTTCTTC.